Following are 17 T cell receptor beta chains from one sample sequenced in a study of T cells in Graves' hyperthyroidism and ophthalmopathy. Researchers took RNA transcripts and amplified the TCR beta CDR3 regions from them. First-round RT-PCR with HTBI primers amplified the TCR CDR3 region. In TCRdb, the multiplex PCR reads were re-called with MiXCR into one record per CDR3 protein. The top ten hold approximately 50% of the sample, which has about 210,000 distinct CDR3 sequences, roughly 15% seen once. Sequencing was done on a sample of blood. Receptors originate from a man aged 45-65 years with Graves' hyperthyroidism.

This clonotype was seen at least ten times. CDR3 amino acids: CASSFQRYNQPQHF. In DNA form, the CDR3 reads TGTGCCAGCAGTTTTCAGCGTTACAATCAGCCCCAGCATTTT. V usage is TRBV28 and J usage is TRBJ1-5; D is unresolved. Trimming cost V 3 bases and J 3 bases, with 9 bases left between them. The CDR3 sequence is 14 residues long. In germline, CDR1 is MDHEN, CDR2 SYDVKM.

The chain couples TRBV7-9 to TRBJ1-1; TRBD1 matches at 8 bases. The CDR3 extends over 14 amino acids. V lost 5 bases to trimming and J lost 5 bases; unmatched junction nucleotides: 7. Germline-derived CDR1 and CDR2 are SEHNR and FQNEAQ (reference sequence). Here the CDR3 reads CASSPRGRATEAFF. The CDR3 DNA reads as TGTGCCAGCAGCCCCAGGGGGCGCGCAACTGAAGCTTTCTTT. The whole variable domain, remainder taken from reference TRBV7-9 and TRBJ1-1, is DTGVSQNPRHKITKRGQNVTFRCDPISEHNRLYWYRQTLGQGPEFLTYFQNEAQLEKSRLLSDRFSAERPKGSFSTLEIQRTEQGDSAMYLCASSPRGRATEAFFGQGTRLTVV.

In regard to this clonotype: A much larger clone is a single base away; this may be a read error. The chain employs TRBV7-9 and TRBJ2-5; 10 positions agree with TRBD1. The CDR3 contains 14 residues. Per the germline V gene, CDR1 is SEHNR and CDR2 is FQNEAQ (reference sequence). CDR3 sequence: CANSWRQGAETQYF. CDR3 nucleotides: TGTGCCAACAGCTGGAGACAGGGGGCGGAGACCCAGTACTTC.

This clonotype was observed many times. This chain connects TRBV29-1 to TRBJ2-4; no clear D gene. This CDR3 is built from 16 residues. In germline, CDR1 is SQVTM, CDR2 ANQGSEA. Trimming pared 0 bases from V and 5 bases from J, leaving 17 bases between. As DNA, the CDR3 is TGCAGCGTTGAAGATCTTAGTCAGGCTGGCCAAAACATTCAGTACTTC. It translates to CSVEDLSQAGQNIQYF.

This clonotype was counted at least ten times. The rearrangement links TRBV6-1 to TRBJ1-4, with a possible D match to TRBD1 (5 bases). The V and J ends lost 2 bases and 0 bases respectively, with 13 bases between them. CDR1 and CDR2 (germline): MNHNS, SASEGT. There are 17 residues in the CDR3. The CDR3 DNA sequence: TGTGCCAGCAGTGAACTGAGTGGGACGGCAACTAATGAAAAACTGTTTTTT. This gives the protein CASSELSGTATNEKLFF.

This clonotype has more than one count but fewer than ten. CDR3 DNA sequence: TGTGCCAGCAGTCGACGGACTAGCGGGGACTACGGGGTTTACAATGAGCAGTTCTTC. Residues: CASSRRTSGDYGVYNEQFF. The chain links TRBV6-1 to TRBJ2-1; 12 positions match TRBD2. Looked up from germline, CDR1 is MNHNS and CDR2 is SASEGT. CDR3 size: 19 residues. Trimming took 5 bases from V and 4 from J; bases not matched to a gene: 15.

Comments on this clonotype: This may come from a read error, since a much larger clone is one base off. The chain uses TRBV7-2 and TRBJ2-1; maybe TRBD1 (6 bases). Looked up from germline, CDR1 is SGHTA and CDR2 is FQGNSA. There are 19 residues in the CDR3. The chain's CDR3 is CASSLGGFWQGLTYNEQVF. Here the CDR3 DNA reads TGTGCCAGCAGCTTAGGCGGGTTTTGGCAGGGGCTAACCTACAATGAGCAGGTCTTC.

This clonotype was detected many times. The rearrangement links TRBV11-3 to TRBJ2-3, with a possible D match to TRBD1 (6 bases). The V gene's germline CDR1 is SGHNT and CDR2 YENEEA. The CDR3 is 15 amino acids. The V end was cut by 1 base, the J end by 6 bases, with 14 bases between. The CDR3 loop is CASSLAHRAWDTQYF. The DNA for the CDR3 is TGTGCCAGCAGCTTAGCCCACAGGGCTTGGGATACGCAGTATTTT.

The chain joins TRBV27 to TRBJ2-2, with 9 bases that match TRBD1. The junction had 8 bases not matched to a gene; V was cut back by 5 bases and J by 4 bases. The germline V gene has CDR1 MNHEY and CDR2 SMNVEV (reference sequence). The CDR3 runs to 16 residues. The CDR3 spells CASSDPGTGSTGELFF. The CDR3 nucleotides read TGTGCCAGCAGTGACCCCGGGACAGGGAGCACCGGGGAGCTGTTTTTT.

This clonotype was recorded at least ten times. The J gene is TRBJ2-7, the V gene TRBV12-3 or TRBV12-4; no clear D. The CDR3 is 13 amino acids. V was trimmed by 2 bases and J by 5 bases, leaving 10 bases between them. The CDR3 DNA sequence: TGTGCCAGCAGTTTAAACCAAGCTAACGAGCAGTACTTC. Encoded protein: CASSLNQANEQYF.

This chain uses TRBV3-2 with TRBJ2-3; the D segment call TRBD2 is taken from the table without a DNA check. TRBV3-2 is a listed pseudogene. The length of the CDR3 is 13 residues. CDR3 region: CASSQLASDTQYF. The CDR3 bases are TGTGCCAGCAGCCAGTTAGCGTCAGATACGCAGTATTTT.

This chain uses TRBV7-6 with TRBJ2-2; 7 nucleotides agree with TRBD1. This CDR3 comprises 15 residues. V gave up 1 base and J gave up 7 bases; unmatched junction bases: 6. From germline, CDR1 is SGHVS and CDR2 FNYEAQ. In DNA form, the CDR3 reads TGTGCCAGCAGCTTAGATATCGGGACAGACGGGGAGCTGTTTTTT. Translating it yields CASSLDIGTDGELFF.

This clonotype has just a few counts. The chain has TRBV7-9 and TRBJ1-2, with 7 positions matching TRBD1. Germline assignment: CDR1 SEHNR and CDR2 FQNEAQ (reference sequence). The CDR3 has 17 amino acids. Trimming cost V 5 bases and J 1 base; bases outside gene matches: 13. This CDR3 is CASSQGLGAGGNYGYTF. In nucleotides, the CDR3 is TGTGCCAGCAGCCAAGGACTGGGGGCAGGGGGTAACTATGGCTACACCTTC.

For this clonotype: It may be a read error: a sequence one base away is much more abundant. V and J are TRBV27 and TRBJ2-7; 8 bases agree with TRBD2. Germline values: CDR1 MNHEY, CDR2 SMNVEV (reference sequence). CDR3 length equals 14 residues. The CDR3 loop reads CANSLSGGAYEQYF. In DNA form, the CDR3 reads TGTGCCAACAGTTTGTCCGGGGGGGCCTACGAGCAGTACTTC.

This clonotype occurred many times. V is TRBV6-1 and J is TRBJ2-5; TRBD1 matches 10 bases. V lost 5 bases, J lost 5 bases, and 5 bases stayed unmatched. The CDR3 contains 14 residues. Germline assignment: CDR1 MNHNS and CDR2 SASEGT. The DNA for the CDR3 is TGTGCCAGCAGTAGACAGGGGGCAAGGGAGACCCAGTACTTC. Translating gives CASSRQGARETQYF.

The table lists this clonotype with many counts. The chain is built from TRBV27 and TRBJ1-5; no firm D call. Germline values: CDR1 MNHEY, CDR2 SMNVEV (reference sequence). This CDR3 region has 14 residues. V dropped 6 bases and J dropped 4 bases, with 13 bases sitting between them. CDR3 nucleotides: TGTGCCAGCAGCACGCCAGGTTCGAATCAGCCCCAGCATTTT. Protein sequence: CASSTPGSNQPQHF.

The chain combines TRBV15 with TRBJ1-5; 7 positions match TRBD1. The V segment lost 4 bases and the J segment 7 bases; nucleotides outside the gene matches: 13. CDR3 length: 16 amino acids. Germline V gene sequence: CDR1 LNHNV, CDR2 YYDKDF (reference sequence). CDR3 in amino acids: CATSKAWEGARQPQHF. The CDR3 region has the DNA TGTGCCACCAGCAAAGCCTGGGAGGGGGCGAGGCAGCCCCAGCATTTT.